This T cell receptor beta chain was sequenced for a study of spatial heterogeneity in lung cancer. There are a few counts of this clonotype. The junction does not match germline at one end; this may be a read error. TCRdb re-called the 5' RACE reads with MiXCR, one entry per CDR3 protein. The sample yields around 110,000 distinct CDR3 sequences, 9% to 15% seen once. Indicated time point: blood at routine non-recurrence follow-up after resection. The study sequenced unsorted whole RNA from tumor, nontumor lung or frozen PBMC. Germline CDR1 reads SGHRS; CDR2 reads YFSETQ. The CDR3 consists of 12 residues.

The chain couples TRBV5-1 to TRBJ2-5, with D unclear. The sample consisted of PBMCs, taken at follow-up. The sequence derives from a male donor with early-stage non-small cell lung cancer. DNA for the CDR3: TGCGCCAGCAGCCCCCCTAGTGAGATCCAGTACTTC. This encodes CASSPPSEIQYF.